Reported below is one TCR beta chain. The data belong to a study of T cell responses to AZD1222 COVID-19 vaccine. Germline CDR1 and CDR2: LGHNT and FRNRAP. This CDR3 is built from 15 residues. Germline trimming cut 6 bases from V and 5 bases from J; bases unmatched to any gene: 12. Profiling relied on immunoSEQ multiplex PCR, and the TCRdb table lists in-frame clones only, not all of them. Among nearly 110,000 clones listed, around nine tenths were seen once. The source is an adult who received the AZD1222 COVID-19 vaccine. The material was peripheral blood, obtained 28 days after the second AZD1222 dose. This chain connects TRBV12-5 to TRBJ2-7; 8 nucleotides match TRBD2. The CDR3 loop reads CASGPPLRGVNEQYF. As DNA, the CDR3 is TGTGCTAGTGGCCCCCCTTTGCGGGGGGTTAACGAGCAGTACTTC.